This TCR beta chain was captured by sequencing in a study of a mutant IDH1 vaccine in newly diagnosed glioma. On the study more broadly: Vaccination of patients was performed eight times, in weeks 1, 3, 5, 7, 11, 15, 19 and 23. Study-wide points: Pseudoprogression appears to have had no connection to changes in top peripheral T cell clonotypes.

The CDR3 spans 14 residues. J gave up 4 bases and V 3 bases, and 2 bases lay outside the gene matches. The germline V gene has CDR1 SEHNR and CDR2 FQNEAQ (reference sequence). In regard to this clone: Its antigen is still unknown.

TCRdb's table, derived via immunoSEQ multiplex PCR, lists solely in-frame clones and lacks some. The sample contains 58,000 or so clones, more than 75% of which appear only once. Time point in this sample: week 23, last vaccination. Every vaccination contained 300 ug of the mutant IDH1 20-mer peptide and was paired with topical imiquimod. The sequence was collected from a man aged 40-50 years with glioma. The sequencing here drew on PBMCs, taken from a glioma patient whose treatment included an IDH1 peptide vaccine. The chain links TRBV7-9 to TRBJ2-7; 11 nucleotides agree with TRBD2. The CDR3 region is CASSFTSGSYEQYF. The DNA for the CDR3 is TGTGCCAGCAGCTTCACTAGCGGGAGTTACGAGCAGTACTTC.